The next 18 T cell receptor beta chains were all read from a single sample in a study of T cells expressing NK-cell markers. TCRdb re-called the 5' RACE reads; every CDR3 protein appears as one record, without DNA. The sample data list 450,000 to 600,000 distinct CDR3 sequences. The sequencing sample was made of blood T cells: a sorted CD56 or NKG2C T cell subset, CD4+ or CD8+ T cells, or bulk PBMC T cells (not recorded which). Receptor source: a man aged 18 to 29 in good health.

The gene calls are TRBV5-1 and TRBJ2-7. This CDR3 comprises 14 residues. Germline CDR1 is SGHRS and CDR2 is YFSETQ. CDR3 loop: CASSLADWQYEQYF.

This chain joins TRBV30 and TRBJ2-7; the D call of TRBD1 rests on TCRdb alone, since no DNA is present to check it. The CDR3 is made up of 13 amino acids. Germline V lookup: CDR1 GTSNPN, CDR2 SVGIG (reference sequence). CDR3 protein: CAWIRDSTYEQYF. Using reference TRBV30 and TRBJ2-7 for the parts outside the CDR3, the full variable domain is SQTIHQWPATLVQPVGSPLSLECTVEGTSNPNLYWYRQAAGRGLQLLFYSVGIGQISSEVPQNLSASRPQDRQFILSSKKLLLSDSGFYLCAWIRDSTYEQYFGPGTRLTVT.

The chain joins TRBV7-6 to TRBJ2-7; the D gene TCRdb calls, TRBD1, cannot be checked with no DNA. This CDR3 is built from 16 residues. Per germline, CDR1 SGHVS and CDR2 FNYEAQ. CDR3: CASSFSGIDPAYEQYF.

The rearrangement uses TRBV25-1 and TRBJ2-3; TCRdb lists TRBD2, though no DNA is available to test this call. Per the germline V gene, CDR1 is MGHDK and CDR2 is SYGVNS. CDR3 length equals 17 residues. The CDR3 region is CASSEFGLAVSTDTQYF.

V and J are TRBV11-1 and TRBJ2-1; as DNA is missing, the TRBD2 call by TCRdb cannot be tested. CDR1 and CDR2 (germline): SGHAT, FQDESV (reference sequence). This CDR3 comprises 14 residues. CDR3 amino acids: CASSSGLVPNEQFF.

The rearrangement joins TRBV15 to TRBJ2-7; lacking DNA, the TRBD1 call made by TCRdb goes unchecked. Germline loops: CDR1 LNHNV, CDR2 YYDKDF (reference sequence). The CDR3 has 16 amino acids. This chain's CDR3 is CATSGYRDSLSYEQYF.

This sequence joins TRBV9 and TRBJ1-4; TCRdb's D gene call, TRBD1, goes unchecked for lack of DNA. The CDR3 has 15 residues. Germline V lookup: CDR1 SGDLS, CDR2 YYNGEE. CDR3 loop: CASSVGSGSGEKLFF.

The chain uses TRBV6-1 and TRBJ2-1; TCRdb proposes TRBD2, but this gene call is untestable without DNA. Germline V CDR1 and CDR2: MNHNS, SASEGT. CDR3 size: 15 residues. This CDR3 is CASSGRASSYNEQFF.

The chain uses TRBV27 and TRBJ2-3; TCRdb proposes TRBD1, but this gene call is untestable without DNA. The length of the CDR3 is 16 residues. The germline V gene has CDR1 MNHEY and CDR2 SMNVEV (reference sequence). The CDR3 here is CASSLLRTVGTDTQYF.

The gene calls are TRBV12-3 or TRBV12-4 and TRBJ2-2; TCRdb selects TRBD1, and the lack of DNA leaves this call unchecked. The CDR3 has 16 residues. This CDR3 reads CASSPDRGRVSGELFF.

The chain carries TRBV28 and TRBJ2-1. Germline V gene data show CDR1 as MDHEN and CDR2 as SYDVKM. The CDR3 totals 13 residues. The CDR3 protein is CASGMDGYNEQFF.

The gene calls are TRBV20-1 and TRBJ2-7; without DNA, the TCRdb call of TRBD2 cannot be checked. This CDR3 comprises 14 residues. Per germline, CDR1 DFQATT and CDR2 SNEGSKA (reference sequence). The CDR3 sequence is CSASSGGTSYEQYF.

This chain's CDR3 is CASSPGQGRDIQYF. V and J are TRBV5-1 and TRBJ2-4; with no DNA, the TCRdb D assignment of TRBD1 cannot be verified. This CDR3 is 14 amino acids long. In germline, CDR1 is SGHRS, CDR2 YFSETQ.

V usage is TRBV18 and J usage is TRBJ1-4; as DNA is missing, the TRBD1 call by TCRdb cannot be tested. The V gene's germline CDR1 is KGHSH and CDR2 LQKENI. This CDR3 is built from 15 residues. The CDR3 reads CASSQTDSPNEKLFF. The variable domain in full, with the rest retrieved from reference TRBV18 and TRBJ1-4, is NAGVMQNPRHLVRRRGQEARLRCSPMKGHSHVYWYRQLPEEGLKFMVYLQKENIIDESGMPKERFSAEFPKEGPSILRIQQVVRGDSAAYFCASSQTDSPNEKLFFGSGTQLSVL.

This chain's CDR3 is CASSYPQNPRAQHF. V is TRBV6-5 and J is TRBJ1-5. CDR3 length: 14 residues. Germline CDR1 reads MNHEY; CDR2 reads SVGAGI.

The chain combines TRBV4-3 with TRBJ2-4; TCRdb outputs TRBD1, but without DNA this stays unchecked. Looked up from germline, CDR1 is LGHNA and CDR2 is YSLEER. This CDR3 has 15 amino acids. The CDR3 is CASSQDLQGWYIQYF.

The genes are TRBV6-4 and TRBJ2-4; TCRdb lists TRBD2, though no DNA is available to test this call. Germline V gene data show CDR1 as MRHNA and CDR2 as SNTAGT. The CDR3 totals 22 residues. This CDR3 is CASSATRLAGGISGYAKNIQYF.

CDR3 residues: CASTVLAGMEDEQFF. This chain uses TRBV4-1 with TRBJ2-1; as DNA is missing, the TRBD2 call by TCRdb cannot be tested. The germline gives CDR1 MGHRA, CDR2 YSYEKL. This CDR3 is 15 amino acids long.